One and the same sample provided the 22 T cell receptor beta chains below, sequenced in a study of T cell clonality in common variable immunodeficiency. Profiled with immunoSEQ multiplex PCR; TCRdb holds only in-frame clones, not every one. In total the sample includes 30,000 to 35,000 clones, none of them seen once. No antigen has been assigned to these receptors. Points from the study as a whole: Fewer deletions and N-nucleotide insertions were reportedly seen in common variable immunodeficiency TCR beta sequences.

Specimen: peripheral blood mononuclear cells. The receptors were sampled from a human donor with common variable immunodeficiency.

This clone has more than one count but fewer than ten. The CDR3 end falls 3 residues outside the read, so it is completed with the germline J gene. The gene calls are TRBV7-2 and TRBJ2-5; D unresolved. The ends were cut back, 2 bases at V and 2 bases at J, with 9 bases in the middle. This CDR3 has 14 amino acids. The germline gives CDR1 SGHTA, CDR2 FQGNSA. Incomplete CDR3 DNA: TGTGCCAGCAGCTTATTGCAGCGACAAGAGACC. It yields the protein CASSLLQRQET. From start to end, the CDR3 is CASSLLQRQETQYF.

At least ten counts were recorded for this clone. Coverage ceases 3 residues before the CDR3 finishes, and the germline J gene fills in the end. The gene calls are TRBV7-2 and TRBJ2-3; 8 nucleotides line up with TRBD2. This CDR3 has 14 amino acids. The germline CDR1 and CDR2 sequences are SGHTA and FQGNSA. V shed 4 bases, J shed 6 bases, and the junction held 6 bases outside the gene matches. The CDR3 DNA, read in part, is TGTGCCAGCAGCTCCCAAGCGGGAGAGGATACG. It encodes CASSSQAGEDT. The complete CDR3 reads CASSSQAGEDTQYF.

This clone was counted only a few times. The missing CDR3 end, 3 residues past where the read stops, is filled in from the germline J gene. This sample also contains other DNA sequences that code for the same CDR3. The genes are TRBV7-2 and TRBJ2-1, with 9 nucleotides matching TRBD1. Germline lookup yields CDR1 SGHTA and CDR2 FQGNSA. There are 15 residues in the CDR3. V trimming: 5 bases; J trimming: 4 bases; junction bases outside the gene matches: 6. CDR3 region: CASSPPGTGYNEQFF. The CDR3 bases that were read are TGTGCCAGCAGCCCTCCTGGGACAGGGTACAATGAG.

Notes on this clone: The CDR3 goes on 3 residues after the read ends, and that part is filled in from the germline J gene. The gene calls are TRBV19 and TRBJ1-1; D is perhaps TRBD1 (5 bases). The V gene's germline CDR1 is LNHDA and CDR2 SQIVND (reference sequence). This CDR3 region has 15 residues. Trimming pared 3 bases from V and 2 bases from J, leaving 13 bases between. CDR3 sequence reads: CASSMGGWLNTEAFF. The covered CDR3 bases are TGTGCCAGTAGTATGGGGGGATGGCTTAACACTGAA.

CDR3: CASSMGQGFYSNQPQHF. The sequenced part of the CDR3 DNA is TGTGCCAGTAGTATGGGACAGGGGTTCTATAGCAATCAGCCC. The gene calls are TRBV19 and TRBJ1-5; 10 nucleotides agree with TRBD1. The read comes to an end 3 residues before the CDR3 does, leaving the germline J gene to fill in the end. There are 17 residues in the CDR3. The J segment lost 0 bases and the V segment lost 3 bases, leaving 5 bases of the junction unmatched. In germline, CDR1 is LNHDA, CDR2 SQIVND (reference sequence).

This clone occurred many times. The read halts 3 residues ahead of the CDR3 end, with the missing end drawn from the germline J gene. This chain connects TRBV4-1 to TRBJ2-1; 12 nucleotides match TRBD2. Germline assignment: CDR1 MGHRA and CDR2 YSYEKL. The CDR3 extends over 16 amino acids. Losses at the gene ends were 0 bases for V and 3 bases for J; bases not matched to a gene: 0. The part of the CDR3 DNA that was read is TGCGCCAGCAGCCAAGAACTAGCGGGAGGCTACAATGAG. Translation gives CASSQELAGGYNE. The full CDR3 protein is CASSQELAGGYNEQFF.

This clone has a count of ten or more. The CDR3 extends 3 residues past the end of the read, so its final part is completed from the germline J gene. The rearrangement links TRBV24-1 to TRBJ2-2; tentatively, D is TRBD1 (5 bases). Trimming removed 1 base at V and 7 bases at J, with 12 bases between. This CDR3 is built from 15 residues. Looked up from germline, CDR1 is KGHDR and CDR2 is SFDVKD. The sequenced CDR3 bases are TGTGCCACCAGTGATTTAAGGACATATGGCGGGGAG. It is translated as CATSDLRTYGGE. The CDR3 in full is CATSDLRTYGGELFF.

This clone was recorded at least ten times. Read sequence stops 3 residues before the CDR3 end, and the germline J gene provides the missing end. The rearrangement links TRBV29-1 to TRBJ1-2; possibly TRBD1 for D (6 bases). Germline loops: CDR1 SQVTM, CDR2 ANQGSEA. Trimming left V 7 bases short and J 4 bases short, with 10 bases between. The CDR3 has 11 residues. CDR3 loop: CSGTEIYGYTF. The CDR3 DNA, read in part, is TGCAGCGGGACAGAAATCTATGGC.

Points on this clone: The read ends 3 residues early relative to the CDR3; the germline J gene fills the gap. The rearrangement uses TRBV7-7 and TRBJ1-1; D gene ambiguous. Per germline, CDR1 SSHAT and CDR2 FNYEAQ (reference sequence). The CDR3 consists of 13 residues. The V end was cut by 5 bases, the J end by 1 base, with 8 bases between. Partial CDR3 DNA: TGTGCCAGCAGCAGGGCCCCGAACACTGAA. Translating gives CASSRAPNTE. The full-length CDR3 reads as CASSRAPNTEAFF. Using reference TRBV7-7 and TRBJ1-1 for the parts outside the CDR3, the full variable domain is GAGVSQSPRYKVTKRGQDVTLRCDPISSHATLYWYQQALGQGPEFLTYFNYEAQPDKSGLPSDRFSAERPEGSISTLTIQRTEQRDSAMYRCASSRAPNTEAFFGQGTRLTVV.

Of note for this clone: With the read ending 3 residues before the CDR3 end, the germline J gene is used to fill in that end. The rearrangement uses TRBV5-1 and TRBJ2-7; no reliable D call. CDR1 is SGHRS and CDR2 is YFSETQ in the germline V gene. The V and J ends lost 1 base and 3 bases respectively, with 11 bases between them. The CDR3 sequence is 14 residues long. Here the CDR3 reads CASSLTPTNYEQYF. The sequenced part of the CDR3 DNA is TGCGCCAGCAGCTTGACACCCACCAACTACGAG.

This clone has a count of ten or more. The read falls 3 residues short of the CDR3 end, and the missing part is taken from the germline J gene. The chain is built from TRBV2 and TRBJ2-5; 9 nucleotides align to TRBD1. The CDR3 covers 15 residues. CDR1 is SNHLY, CDR2 FYNNEI, per germline. V gave up 4 bases and J gave up 5 bases; unmatched junction bases: 8. CDR3 DNA, as far as it was read: TGTGCCAGCAGTGGGGACAGGGTGGTTAGGGAGACC. Amino acids: CASSGDRVVRET. The entire CDR3 reads CASSGDRVVRETQYF.

This clone appeared many times. The read stops 3 residues short of the end of the CDR3; the missing end is completed from the germline J gene. The J gene is TRBJ1-1, the V gene TRBV5-1; 9 bases align to TRBD1. Germline V gene sequence: CDR1 SGHRS, CDR2 YFSETQ. This CDR3 contains 15 residues. Trimming cost V 3 bases and J 1 base; bases outside gene matches: 4. CDR3 in amino acids: CASSYRGQENTEAFF. The CDR3 bases that were read are TGCGCCAGCAGCTACAGGGGGCAGGAGAACACTGAA.

This clone has ten or more counts. The CDR3 end falls 3 residues outside the read, so it is completed with the germline J gene. V is TRBV5-1 and J is TRBJ1-1; a weak D match, TRBD1 (5 bases). Germline values: CDR1 SGHRS, CDR2 YFSETQ. Trimming shortened V by 3 bases and J by 4 bases, and 13 bases separated the two germline ends. CDR3 length: 14 amino acids. Partial CDR3 DNA: TGCGCCAGCAGCTACGAGGGTCAGGGCACTGAA. Amino acid sequence: CASSYEGQGTE. The full CDR3 sequence reads CASSYEGQGTEAFF.

As regards this clone: The CDR3 end is not reached by the read, which stops 3 residues before it; the germline J gene fills it in. The chain links TRBV6-1 to TRBJ1-1; 7 positions match TRBD1. Germline V lookup: CDR1 MNHNS, CDR2 SASEGT. V shed 3 bases, J shed 3 bases, and the junction held 4 bases outside the gene matches. The CDR3 consists of 14 residues. CDR3 bases read: TGTGCCAGCAGTGAGACAGGGAGGTACACTGAA. This gives the protein CASSETGRYTE. The whole CDR3 region reads CASSETGRYTEAFF.

This clone has only a few counts. The sequenced fragment ends 3 residues before the CDR3 boundary, so the rest is inferred from the germline J gene. The V and J genes are TRBV30 and TRBJ1-2; 7 bases match TRBD1. The germline V gene has CDR1 GTSNPN and CDR2 SVGIG (reference sequence). The CDR3 has 18 residues. J lost 5 bases, V lost 1 base, and 19 bases had no gene match. The CDR3 bases that were read are TGTGCCTGGAGTGCCAATTTCCCGTACGACAGGGCAAGTTATGGC. Translated: CAWSANFPYDRASYG. The CDR3 in its entirety is CAWSANFPYDRASYGYTF.

This clone was seen only a few times. The CDR3: CAWSHNGQGRSPLHF. The sequenced CDR3 bases are TGTGCCTGGAGTCATAATGGGCAGGGGAGATCACCC. This rearrangement joins TRBV30 to TRBJ1-6; tentatively, D is TRBD1 (6 bases). The CDR3 end lies 3 residues beyond the end of the read and is filled in from the germline J gene. The germline CDR1 and CDR2 sequences are GTSNPN and SVGIG (reference sequence). The CDR3 is 15 residues long. Between the trimmed V and J ends, which lost 2 bases and 10 bases, there was a span of 18 bases.

This clone appeared many times. The sequenced fragment ends 3 residues before the CDR3 boundary, so the rest is inferred from the germline J gene. This rearrangement joins TRBV18 to TRBJ2-3; 10 nucleotides line up with TRBD2. The CDR3 extends over 15 amino acids. Unmatched junction bases numbered 5, after V lost 5 bases and J lost 3 bases. The germline gives CDR1 KGHSH, CDR2 LQKENI. The CDR3: CASSGAGGPTDTQYF. CDR3 bases read: TGTGCCAGCTCAGGAGCGGGAGGGCCGACAGATACG.

In this sample, this clone turned up many times. The read terminates 3 residues before the CDR3 end, so the remaining end is supplied by the germline J gene. This chain joins TRBV19 and TRBJ2-7; D is possibly TRBD2 (5 bases). Trimming left V 1 base short and J 5 bases short, with 9 bases between. The CDR3 is 13 amino acids. CDR1 LNHDA and CDR2 SQIVND come from the germline V gene (reference sequence). The CDR3 DNA, read in part, is TGTGCCAGTAGTATAGTACTCGGGGACGAG. Its protein product is CASSIVLGDE. The whole CDR3 is CASSIVLGDEQYF.

There are a few counts of this clone. CDR3 bases read: TGTGCCAGTACAGGGAATCAGGCTCCAGATACG. Protein product: CASTGNQAPDT. The whole CDR3 protein reads CASTGNQAPDTQYF. V usage is TRBV19 and J usage is TRBJ2-3, with a tentative D call TRBD1 (5 bases). The read is 3 residues too short to cover the CDR3 end, so that end is filled in from the germline J gene. Germline V gene lookup returns CDR1 LNHDA and CDR2 SQIVND (reference sequence). Between the trimmed V and J ends, which lost 7 bases and 4 bases, there was a span of 15 bases. The CDR3 is 14 amino acids.

This clone occurred many times. This CDR3 is CASSSGTTQETQYF. The DNA read from the CDR3 is TGTGCCAGCAGTTCCGGGACTACCCAAGAGACC. The chain couples TRBV6-2 or TRBV6-3 to TRBJ2-5, with TRBD2 matching 7 bases. The read stops 3 residues short of the end of the CDR3; the missing end is completed from the germline J gene. Germline V gene lookup returns CDR1 MNHEY and CDR2 SVGEGT. The V gene end was trimmed by 4 bases and the J gene end by 1 base; junction bases not matched to a gene: 3. The CDR3 runs to 14 residues.

This clone was seen at least ten times. The CDR3 sequence is CASSLRYEQYF. Incomplete CDR3 DNA: TGTGCCAGCAGCCTGCGCTACGAG. This sequence joins TRBV7-8 and TRBJ2-7; D uncertain. The sequenced fragment ends 3 residues before the CDR3 boundary, so the rest is inferred from the germline J gene. CDR3 length equals 11 residues. From germline, CDR1 is SGHVS and CDR2 FQNEAQ. The germline V and J ends were trimmed by 5 bases and 3 bases, with 5 bases remaining between them.

A few counts support this clone. The read finishes 3 residues shy of the CDR3 end, and the germline J gene is used to complete it. V and J are TRBV7-9 and TRBJ1-1; no clear D gene. Germline CDR1 is SEHNR and CDR2 is FQNEAQ (reference sequence). The CDR3 length is 14 residues. CDR3 DNA, as far as it was read: TGTGCCAGCAGCTTAGAAGGCAGAGAAAAGGGA. Translation gives CASSLEGREKG. The whole CDR3 reads CASSLEGREKGAFF.